This T cell receptor (beta chain) was captured by sequencing in a study of T cells in Graves' hyperthyroidism and ophthalmopathy. A remark on this clonotype: Its antigen remains unidentified.

Findings and limits, study-wide: Ophthalmopathy onset followed model prediction by a median about six months.

TCR beta CDR3 regions were amplified from RNA. Initially, a first-round RT-PCR of the TCR CDR3 employed the HTBI primer set. MiXCR was run by TCRdb on the multiplex PCR reads, yielding one entry per CDR3 protein. This sample has around 600,000 distinct CDR3 sequences, with more than 14% found just once. Ophthalmopathy patients had moderate-to-severe active disease, CAS ≥3, NOSPECS ≥4, and disease duration under 3 months. Lactation, pregnancy, other autoimmune disease or uncontrolled infection excluded patients. Every diagnosis used clinical symptoms, serum thyroxine and TRAb, thyroid ultrasound and orbital computed tomography. Material: blood. The clonotype was recovered from a woman in her forties or fifties with Graves' ophthalmopathy.

In nucleotides, the CDR3 is TGTGCCAGTGGGCGGACAGGGATGAATGAGCAGTTCTTC. This codes for CASGRTGMNEQFF. V usage is TRBV19 and J usage is TRBJ2-1; 8 positions agree with TRBD1. Losses at the gene ends were 8 bases for V and 7 bases for J; bases not matched to a gene: 7. This CDR3 contains 13 residues. Germline CDR1 LNHDA, CDR2 SQIVND (reference sequence).